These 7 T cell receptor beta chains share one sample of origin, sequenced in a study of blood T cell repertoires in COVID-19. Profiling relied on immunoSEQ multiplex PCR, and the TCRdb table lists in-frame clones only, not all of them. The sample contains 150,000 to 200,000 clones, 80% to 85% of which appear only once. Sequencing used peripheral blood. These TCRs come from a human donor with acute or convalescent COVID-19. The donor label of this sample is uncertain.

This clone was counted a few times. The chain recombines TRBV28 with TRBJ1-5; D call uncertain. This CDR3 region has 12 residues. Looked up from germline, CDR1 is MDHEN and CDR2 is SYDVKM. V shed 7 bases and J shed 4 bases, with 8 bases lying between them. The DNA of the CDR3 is TGTGCCAGCAACTACGGGAATCAGCCCCAGCATTTT. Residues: CASNYGNQPQHF.

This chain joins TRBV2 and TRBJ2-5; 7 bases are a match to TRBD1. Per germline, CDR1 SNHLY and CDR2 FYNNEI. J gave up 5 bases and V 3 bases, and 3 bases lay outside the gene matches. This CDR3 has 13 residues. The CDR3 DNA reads TGTGCCAGCAGTGAGTACAGGGGTGAGACCCAGTACTTC. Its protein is CASSEYRGETQYF.

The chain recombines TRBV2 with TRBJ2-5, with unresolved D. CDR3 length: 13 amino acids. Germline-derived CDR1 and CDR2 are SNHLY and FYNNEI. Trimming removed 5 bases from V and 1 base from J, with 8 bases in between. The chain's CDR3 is CASSLGLQETQYF. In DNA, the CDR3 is TGTGCCAGCAGTCTGGGCCTCCAAGAGACCCAGTACTTC.

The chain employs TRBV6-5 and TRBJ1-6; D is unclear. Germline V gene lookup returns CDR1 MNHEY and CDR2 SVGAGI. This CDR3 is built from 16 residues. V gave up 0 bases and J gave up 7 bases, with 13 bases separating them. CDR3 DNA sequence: TGTGCCAGCAGTTACTCCCTAAATCGGAGGAATTCACCCCTCCACTTT. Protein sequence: CASSYSLNRRNSPLHF.

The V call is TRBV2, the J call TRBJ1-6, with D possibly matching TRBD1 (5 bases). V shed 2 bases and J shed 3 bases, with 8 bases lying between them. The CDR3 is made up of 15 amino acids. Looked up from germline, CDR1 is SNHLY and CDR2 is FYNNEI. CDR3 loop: CASSERQSYNSPLHF. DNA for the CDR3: TGTGCCAGCAGTGAACGACAGAGCTATAATTCACCCCTCCACTTT.

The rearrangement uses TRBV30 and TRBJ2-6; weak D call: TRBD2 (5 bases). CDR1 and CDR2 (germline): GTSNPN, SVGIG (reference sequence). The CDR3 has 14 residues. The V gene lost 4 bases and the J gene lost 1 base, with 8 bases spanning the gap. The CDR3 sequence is CAWNRDSGANVLTF. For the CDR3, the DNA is TGTGCCTGGAACCGGGATTCTGGGGCCAACGTCCTGACTTTC.

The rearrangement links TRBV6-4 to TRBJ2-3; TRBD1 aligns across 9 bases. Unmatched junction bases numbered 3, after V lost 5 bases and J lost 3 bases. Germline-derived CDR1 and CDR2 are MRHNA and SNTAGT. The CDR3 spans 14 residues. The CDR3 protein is CASSLTGGTDTQYF. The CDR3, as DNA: TGTGCCAGCAGTCTGACAGGGGGGACAGATACGCAGTATTTT.